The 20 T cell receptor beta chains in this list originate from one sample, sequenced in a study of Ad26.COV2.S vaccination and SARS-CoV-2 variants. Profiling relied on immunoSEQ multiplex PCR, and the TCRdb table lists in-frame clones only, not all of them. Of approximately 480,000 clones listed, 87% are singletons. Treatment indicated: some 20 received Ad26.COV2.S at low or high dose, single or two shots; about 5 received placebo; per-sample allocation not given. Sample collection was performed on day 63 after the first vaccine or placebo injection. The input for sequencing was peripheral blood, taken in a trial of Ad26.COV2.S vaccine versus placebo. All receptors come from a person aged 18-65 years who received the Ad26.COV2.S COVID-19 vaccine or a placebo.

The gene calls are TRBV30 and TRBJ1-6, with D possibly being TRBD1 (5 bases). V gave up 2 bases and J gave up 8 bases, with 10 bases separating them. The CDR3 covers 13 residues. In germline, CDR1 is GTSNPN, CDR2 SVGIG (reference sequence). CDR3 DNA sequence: TGTGCCTGGAGTCCATTCAGGGATTCACCCCTCCACTTT. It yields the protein CAWSPFRDSPLHF.

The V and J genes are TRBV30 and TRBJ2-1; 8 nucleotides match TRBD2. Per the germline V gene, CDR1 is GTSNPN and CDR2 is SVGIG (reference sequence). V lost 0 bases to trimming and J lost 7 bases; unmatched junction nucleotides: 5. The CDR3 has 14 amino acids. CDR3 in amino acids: CAWSVRLALNEQFF. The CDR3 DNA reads TGTGCCTGGAGTGTCCGACTAGCGCTTAATGAGCAGTTCTTC.

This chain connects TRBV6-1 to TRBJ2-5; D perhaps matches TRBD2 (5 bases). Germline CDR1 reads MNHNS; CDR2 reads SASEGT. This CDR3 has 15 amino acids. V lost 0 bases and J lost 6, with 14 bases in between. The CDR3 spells CASSEARRTGKTQYF. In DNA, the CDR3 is TGTGCCAGCAGTGAAGCCCGCAGGACGGGGAAGACCCAGTACTTC.

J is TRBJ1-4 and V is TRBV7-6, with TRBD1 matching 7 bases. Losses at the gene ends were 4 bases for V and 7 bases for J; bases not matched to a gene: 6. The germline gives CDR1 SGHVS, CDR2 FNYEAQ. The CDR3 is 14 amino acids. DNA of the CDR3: TGTGCCAGCAGCTCTAGACAGGGACGTGAAAAACTGTTTTTT. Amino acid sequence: CASSSRQGREKLFF.

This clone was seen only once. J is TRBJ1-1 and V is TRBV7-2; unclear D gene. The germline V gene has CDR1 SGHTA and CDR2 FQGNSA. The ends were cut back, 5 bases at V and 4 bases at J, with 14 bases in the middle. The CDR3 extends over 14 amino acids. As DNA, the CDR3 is TGTGCCAGCAGCCCCTCCTGGGCGGGCACTGAAGCTTTCTTT. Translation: CASSPSWAGTEAFF.

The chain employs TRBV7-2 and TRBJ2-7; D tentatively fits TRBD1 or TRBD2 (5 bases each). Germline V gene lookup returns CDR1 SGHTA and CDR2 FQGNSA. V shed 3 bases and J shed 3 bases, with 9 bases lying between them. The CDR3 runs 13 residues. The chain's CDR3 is CASSLGEFYEQYF. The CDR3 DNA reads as TGTGCCAGCAGCTTGGGGGAATTCTACGAGCAGTACTTC.

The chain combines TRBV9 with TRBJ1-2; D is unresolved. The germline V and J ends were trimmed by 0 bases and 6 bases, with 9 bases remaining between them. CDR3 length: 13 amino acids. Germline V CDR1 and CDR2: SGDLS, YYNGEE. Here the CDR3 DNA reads TGTGCCAGCAGCGTAGCACAGTACAATGGCTACACCTTC. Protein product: CASSVAQYNGYTF.

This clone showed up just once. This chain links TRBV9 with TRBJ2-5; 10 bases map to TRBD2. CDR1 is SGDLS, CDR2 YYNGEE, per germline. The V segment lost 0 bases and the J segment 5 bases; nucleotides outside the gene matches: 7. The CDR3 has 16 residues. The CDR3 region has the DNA TGTGCCAGCAGCGTAGTTGGTAGCGGGAGGATGGAGACCCAGTACTTC. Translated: CASSVVGSGRMETQYF.

CDR3 loop: CASSDPGQTDEAFF. Written as DNA, the CDR3 is TGTGCCAGTAGCGACCCGGGACAGACCGATGAAGCTTTCTTT. This chain joins TRBV19 and TRBJ1-1; 7 bases map to TRBD1. The CDR3 covers 14 residues. Per germline, CDR1 LNHDA and CDR2 SQIVND (reference sequence). V lost 6 bases and J lost 7; bases outside the gene matches: 11.

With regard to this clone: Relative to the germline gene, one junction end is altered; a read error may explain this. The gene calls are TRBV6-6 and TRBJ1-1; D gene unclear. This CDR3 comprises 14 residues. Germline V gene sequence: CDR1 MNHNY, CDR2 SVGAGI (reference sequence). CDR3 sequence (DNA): TGTGCCAGCAGTAACTCGGCGGCGGACACTGAAGCTTTCTTT. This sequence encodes CASSNSAADTEAFF.

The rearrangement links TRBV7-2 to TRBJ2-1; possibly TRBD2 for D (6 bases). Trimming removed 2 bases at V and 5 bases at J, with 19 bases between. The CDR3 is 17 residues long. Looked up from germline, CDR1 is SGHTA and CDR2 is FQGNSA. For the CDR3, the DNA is TGTGCCAGCAGCTTACGGTGGGCGGGGAGCAGGGACAATGAGCAGTTCTTC. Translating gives CASSLRWAGSRDNEQFF.

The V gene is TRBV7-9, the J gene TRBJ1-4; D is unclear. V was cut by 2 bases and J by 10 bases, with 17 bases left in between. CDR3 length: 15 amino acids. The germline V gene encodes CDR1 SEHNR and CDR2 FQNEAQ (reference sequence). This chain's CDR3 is CASSLLQTDERKLFF. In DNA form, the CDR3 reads TGTGCCAGCAGCTTACTCCAGACTGATGAAAGAAAACTGTTTTTT.

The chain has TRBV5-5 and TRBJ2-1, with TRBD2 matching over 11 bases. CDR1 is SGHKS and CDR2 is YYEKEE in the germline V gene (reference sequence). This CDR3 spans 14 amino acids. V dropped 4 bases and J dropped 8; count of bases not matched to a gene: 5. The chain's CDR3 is CASSLGLADYEQFF. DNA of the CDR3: TGTGCCAGCAGCCTGGGACTAGCGGACTATGAGCAGTTCTTC.

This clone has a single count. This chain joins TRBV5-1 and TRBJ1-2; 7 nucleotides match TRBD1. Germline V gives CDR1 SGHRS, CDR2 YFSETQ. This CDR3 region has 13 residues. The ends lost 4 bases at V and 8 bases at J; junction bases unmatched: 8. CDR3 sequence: CASSLGQLDGYTF. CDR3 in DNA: TGCGCCAGCAGCCTGGGACAGTTAGACGGCTACACCTTC.

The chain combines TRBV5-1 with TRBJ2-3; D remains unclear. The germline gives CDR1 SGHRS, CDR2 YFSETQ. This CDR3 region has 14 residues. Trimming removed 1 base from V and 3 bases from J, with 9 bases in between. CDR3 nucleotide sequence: TGCGCCAGCAGCTTGACGACACTAACAGATACGCAGTATTTT. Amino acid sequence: CASSLTTLTDTQYF.

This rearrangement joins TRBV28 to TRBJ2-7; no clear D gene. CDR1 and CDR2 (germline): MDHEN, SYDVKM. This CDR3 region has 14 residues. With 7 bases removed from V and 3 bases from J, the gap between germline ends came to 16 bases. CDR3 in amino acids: CASTSPLPYYEQYF. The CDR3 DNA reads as TGTGCCAGCACCAGCCCGCTTCCCTACTACGAGCAGTACTTC.

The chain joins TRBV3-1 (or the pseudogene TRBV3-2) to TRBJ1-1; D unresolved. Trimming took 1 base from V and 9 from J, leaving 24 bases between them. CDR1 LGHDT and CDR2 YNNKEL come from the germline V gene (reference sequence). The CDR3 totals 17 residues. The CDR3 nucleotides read TGTGCCAGCAGCCAAGTTCGATCCACACGGCAACCCCGAAAAGCTTTCTTT. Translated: CASSQVRSTRQPRKAFF.

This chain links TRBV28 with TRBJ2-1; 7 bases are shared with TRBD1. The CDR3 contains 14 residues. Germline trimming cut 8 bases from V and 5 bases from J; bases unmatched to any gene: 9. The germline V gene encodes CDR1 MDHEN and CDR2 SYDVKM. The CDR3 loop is CASLRDRVNNEQFF. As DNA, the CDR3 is TGTGCCAGCCTCCGGGACAGAGTTAACAATGAGCAGTTCTTC.

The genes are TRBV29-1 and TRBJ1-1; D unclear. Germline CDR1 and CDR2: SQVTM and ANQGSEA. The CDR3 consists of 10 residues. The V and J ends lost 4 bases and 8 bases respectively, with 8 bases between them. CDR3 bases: TGCAGCGTTGTAGTTTCCGAAGCTTTCTTT. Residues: CSVVVSEAFF.

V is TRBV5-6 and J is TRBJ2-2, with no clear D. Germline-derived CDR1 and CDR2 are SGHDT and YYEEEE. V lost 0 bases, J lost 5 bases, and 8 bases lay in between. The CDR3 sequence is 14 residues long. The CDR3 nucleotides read TGTGCCAGCAGCTTGGCGCGGATTACCGGGGAGCTGTTTTTT. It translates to CASSLARITGELFF.